This TCR beta chain was identified in a study of T cell repertoires in cytomegalovirus infection. Study background: From public TCR beta signatures came an indication of both CMV infection and matching HLA type.

Study outcomes and limitations: Accumulated public TCR beta family frequency recognized individuals carrying CMV together with the relevant HLA. HLA-C-restricted TCR beta clonotypes specific for CMV led the ex vivo response.

As to this clonotype: Its antigen is not identified.

Losses at the gene ends were 3 bases for V and 3 bases for J; bases not matched to a gene: 2. The CDR3 spans 14 residues. Germline V gene data show CDR1 as LNHDA and CDR2 as SQIVND (reference sequence). MiXCR was run by TCRdb on the reads, yielding one entry per CDR3 protein. Of 290,000 or so distinct CDR3 sequences detected, roughly 25% appear once; the ten largest clones hold about 15%. Sequencing used PBMCs. The source of this sequence is a human donor in good health (CMV status not recorded). Some clones in this sample may be carry-over from other donors' samples. The rearrangement joins TRBV19 to TRBJ2-3; 8 bases map to TRBD1. The DNA of the CDR3 is TGTGCCAGTAGTATTCAGGGGGCAACAGATACGCAGTATTTT. Translated: CASSIQGATDTQYF.